The source of this T cell receptor beta chain is a study of blood T cell repertoires in COVID-19. The CDR3 totals 15 residues. The V segment lost 0 bases and the J segment 5 bases; nucleotides outside the gene matches: 6. Methods used by the authors: By means of reference gene primer amplification, nucleated cell counts were estimated. Only in-frame clones appear in the TCRdb table, and some are missing; sequencing was by immunoSEQ multiplex PCR. V, J and clone size are taken as reported in that table, and D and trimming were inferred from the DNA itself. The repertoire holds hundreds of thousands of clones, with around 90% as singletons.

V usage is TRBV5-3 and J usage is TRBJ2-7; the match to TRBD1 covers 9 bases. TRBV5-3 is filed as an ORF, its function uncertain. The sequencing sample was made of peripheral blood. This TCR was recovered from a man aged 70 or older with acute or convalescent COVID-19. As DNA, the CDR3 is TGTGCCAGAAGCTTGGGGCCCGGGACAGGGCACGAGCAGTACTTC. Protein product: CARSLGPGTGHEQYF.